The sequence of this T cell receptor beta chain was determined in a study of CD8+ T cells in alopecia areata. Whole-study context: Each day, treated patients took oral tofacitinib twice, at 5 to 10 mg per dose. The tofacitinib course ran for 6 to 18 months and was followed by 6 months off drug.

Note on this clone: Antigen unknown.

The study, taken as a whole, reports: The study found that many expanded lesional clones persisted in scalp and blood during tofacitinib.

Investigators isolated RNA and reverse transcribed it into cDNA to act as the sequencing template. TCRdb's copy holds only in-frame clones and misses some; the assay was immunoSEQ multiplex PCR. In the table there are approximately 180,000 clones, less than 70% of which are singletons. Treatment in this sample: oral pan-JAK inhibitor, 5-10 mg twice daily. This specimen consisted of CD4+ T cells sorted from blood, obtained between weeks 49 and 50, from a patient treated with tofacitinib. The TCR originated in a human donor with alopecia areata.

The CDR3: CAISGYSRGYEAFF. The CDR3 DNA reads TGTGCCATCAGTGGCTACAGTCGGGGTTACGAAGCTTTCTTT. The chain combines TRBV10-3 with TRBJ1-1; D not resolved. Germline CDR1 and CDR2: ENHRY and SYGVKD. Trimming took 4 bases from V and 8 from J, leaving 17 bases between them. The CDR3 spans 14 residues.